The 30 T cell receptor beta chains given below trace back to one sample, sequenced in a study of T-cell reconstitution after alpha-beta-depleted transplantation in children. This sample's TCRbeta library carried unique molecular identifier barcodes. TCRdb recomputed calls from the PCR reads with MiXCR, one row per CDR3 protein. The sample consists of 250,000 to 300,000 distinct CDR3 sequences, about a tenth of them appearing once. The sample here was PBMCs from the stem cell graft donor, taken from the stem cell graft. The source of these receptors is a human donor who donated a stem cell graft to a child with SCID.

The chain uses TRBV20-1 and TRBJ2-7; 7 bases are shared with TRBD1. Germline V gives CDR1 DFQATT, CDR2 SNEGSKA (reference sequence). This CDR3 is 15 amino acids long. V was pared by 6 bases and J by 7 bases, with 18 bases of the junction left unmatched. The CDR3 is CSAEVGQTPTREQYF. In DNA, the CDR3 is TGCAGTGCCGAAGTGGGACAGACACCTACGAGGGAGCAGTACTTC.

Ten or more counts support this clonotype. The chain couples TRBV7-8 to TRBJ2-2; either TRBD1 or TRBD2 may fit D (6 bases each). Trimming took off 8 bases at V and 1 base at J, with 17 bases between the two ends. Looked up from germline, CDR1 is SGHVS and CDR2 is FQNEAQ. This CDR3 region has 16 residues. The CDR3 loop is CASSPSEGGNTGELFF. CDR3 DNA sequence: TGTGCCAGCTCGCCCTCGGAGGGGGGGAACACCGGGGAGCTGTTTTTT. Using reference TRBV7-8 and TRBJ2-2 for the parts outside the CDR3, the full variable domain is GAGVSQSPRYKVAKRGQDVALRCDPISGHVSLFWYQQALGQGPEFLTYFQNEAQLDKSGLPSDRFFAERPEGSVSTLKIQRTQQEDSAVYLCASSPSEGGNTGELFFGEGSRLTVL.

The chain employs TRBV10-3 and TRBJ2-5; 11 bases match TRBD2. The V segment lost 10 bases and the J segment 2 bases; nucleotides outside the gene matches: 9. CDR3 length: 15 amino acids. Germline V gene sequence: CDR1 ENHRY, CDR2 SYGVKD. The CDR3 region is CASTRLAGGQETQYF. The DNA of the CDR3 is TGTGCCAGCACTCGGCTAGCGGGGGGTCAAGAGACCCAGTACTTC.

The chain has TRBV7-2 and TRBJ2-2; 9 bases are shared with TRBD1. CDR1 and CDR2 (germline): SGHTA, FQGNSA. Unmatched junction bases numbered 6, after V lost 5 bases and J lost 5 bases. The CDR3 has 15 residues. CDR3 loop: CASSADRGWTGELFF. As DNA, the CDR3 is TGTGCCAGCAGCGCCGACAGGGGGTGGACCGGGGAGCTGTTTTTT.

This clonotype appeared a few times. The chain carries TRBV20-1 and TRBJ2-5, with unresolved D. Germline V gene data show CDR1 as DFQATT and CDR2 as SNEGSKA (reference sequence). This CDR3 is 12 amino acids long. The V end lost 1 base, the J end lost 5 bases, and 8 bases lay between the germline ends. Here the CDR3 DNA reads TGCAGTGCTAGAGCCCTGGTTGAGACCCAGTACTTC. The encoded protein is CSARALVETQYF.

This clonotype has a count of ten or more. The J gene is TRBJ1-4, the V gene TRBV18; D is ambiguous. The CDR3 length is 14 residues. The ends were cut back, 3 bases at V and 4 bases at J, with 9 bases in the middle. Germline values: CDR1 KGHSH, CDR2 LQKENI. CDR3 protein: CASSPRPINEKLFF. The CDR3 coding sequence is TGTGCCAGCTCACCTCGGCCGATTAATGAAAAACTGTTTTTT.

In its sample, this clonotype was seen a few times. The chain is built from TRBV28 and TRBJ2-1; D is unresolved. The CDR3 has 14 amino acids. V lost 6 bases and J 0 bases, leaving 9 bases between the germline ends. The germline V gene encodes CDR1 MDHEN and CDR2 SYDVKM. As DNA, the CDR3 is TGTGCCAGCAGAGCCGCGAGCTCCTACAATGAGCAGTTCTTC. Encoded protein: CASRAASSYNEQFF.

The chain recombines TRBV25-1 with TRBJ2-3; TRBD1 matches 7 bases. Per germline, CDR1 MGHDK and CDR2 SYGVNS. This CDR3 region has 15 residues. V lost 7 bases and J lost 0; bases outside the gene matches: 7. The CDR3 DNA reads TGTGCCAGCAACAACAGGGGCCTAAGCACAGATACGCAGTATTTT. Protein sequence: CASNNRGLSTDTQYF.

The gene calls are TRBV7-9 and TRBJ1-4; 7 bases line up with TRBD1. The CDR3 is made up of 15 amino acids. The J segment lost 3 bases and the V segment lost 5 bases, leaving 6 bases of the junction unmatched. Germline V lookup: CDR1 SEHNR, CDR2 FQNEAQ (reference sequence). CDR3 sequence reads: CASSQTTGPNEKLFF. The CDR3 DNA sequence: TGTGCCAGCAGCCAAACGACAGGGCCTAATGAAAAACTGTTTTTT.

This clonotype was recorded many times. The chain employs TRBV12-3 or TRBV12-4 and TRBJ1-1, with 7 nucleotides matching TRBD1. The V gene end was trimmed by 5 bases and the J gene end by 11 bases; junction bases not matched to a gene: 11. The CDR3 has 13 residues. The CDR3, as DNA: TGTGCCAGCAGTGTCTCCGGGACAGAGCGGGCTTTCTTT. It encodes CASSVSGTERAFF.

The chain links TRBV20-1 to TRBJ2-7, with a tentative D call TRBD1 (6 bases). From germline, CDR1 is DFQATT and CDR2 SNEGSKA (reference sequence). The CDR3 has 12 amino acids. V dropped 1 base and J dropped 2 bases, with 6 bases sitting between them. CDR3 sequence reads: CSARGDTYEQYF. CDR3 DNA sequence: TGCAGTGCTAGAGGGGACACCTACGAGCAGTACTTC.

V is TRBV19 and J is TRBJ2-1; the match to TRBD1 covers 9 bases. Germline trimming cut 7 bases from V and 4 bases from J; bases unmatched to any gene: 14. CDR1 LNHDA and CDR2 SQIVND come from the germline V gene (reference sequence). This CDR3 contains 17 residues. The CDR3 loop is CASTPATGGPLYNEQFF. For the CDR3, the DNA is TGTGCCAGTACCCCTGCGACAGGGGGACCGCTGTACAATGAGCAGTTCTTC.

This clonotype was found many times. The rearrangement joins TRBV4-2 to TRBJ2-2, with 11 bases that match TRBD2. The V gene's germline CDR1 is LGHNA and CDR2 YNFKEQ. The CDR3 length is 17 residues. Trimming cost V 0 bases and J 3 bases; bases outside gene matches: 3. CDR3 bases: TGTGCCAGCAGCCAAGAACTAGCGGGGGTTTACACCGGGGAGCTGTTTTTT. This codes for CASSQELAGVYTGELFF.

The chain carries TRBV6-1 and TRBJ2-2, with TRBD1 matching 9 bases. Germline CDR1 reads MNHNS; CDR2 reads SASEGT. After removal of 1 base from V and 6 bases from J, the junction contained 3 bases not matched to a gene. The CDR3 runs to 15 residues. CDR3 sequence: CASSEGGDRAGELFF. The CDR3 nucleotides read TGTGCCAGCAGTGAAGGGGGGGACAGGGCCGGGGAGCTGTTTTTT.

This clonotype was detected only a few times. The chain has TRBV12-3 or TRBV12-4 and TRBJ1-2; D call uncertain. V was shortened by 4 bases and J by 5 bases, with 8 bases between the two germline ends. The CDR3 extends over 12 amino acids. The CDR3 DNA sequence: TGTGCCAGCAGTTCTGTGCGGTATGGCTACACCTTC. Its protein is CASSSVRYGYTF.

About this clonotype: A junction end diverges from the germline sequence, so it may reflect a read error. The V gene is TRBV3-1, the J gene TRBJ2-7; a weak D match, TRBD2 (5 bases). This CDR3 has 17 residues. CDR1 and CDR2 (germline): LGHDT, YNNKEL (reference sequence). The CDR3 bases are TGTGCCTGCAGTCCGCCTGATGGTGGGAGACCCTCCTACGAGCAGTACTTC. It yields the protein CACSPPDGGRPSYEQYF.

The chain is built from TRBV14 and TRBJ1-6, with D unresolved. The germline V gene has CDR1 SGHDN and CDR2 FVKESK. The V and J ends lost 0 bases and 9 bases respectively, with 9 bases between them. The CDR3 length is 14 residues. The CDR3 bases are TGTGCCAGCAGCCAAGAAGGCAGGAGTTCACCCCTCCACTTT. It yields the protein CASSQEGRSSPLHF.

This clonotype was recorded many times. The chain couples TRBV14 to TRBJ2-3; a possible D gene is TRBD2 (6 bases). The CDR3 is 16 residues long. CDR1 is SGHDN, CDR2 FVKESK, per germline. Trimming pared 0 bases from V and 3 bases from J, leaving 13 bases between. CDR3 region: CASSQDRGGSTDTQYF. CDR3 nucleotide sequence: TGTGCCAGCAGCCAAGATCGTGGGGGGAGTACAGATACGCAGTATTTT.

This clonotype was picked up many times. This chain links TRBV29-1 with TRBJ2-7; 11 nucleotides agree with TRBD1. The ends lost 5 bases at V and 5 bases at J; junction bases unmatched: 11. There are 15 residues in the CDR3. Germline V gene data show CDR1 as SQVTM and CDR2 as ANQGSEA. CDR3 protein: CSVQIRTGGFNEQYF. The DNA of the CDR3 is TGCAGCGTTCAGATCCGGACAGGGGGCTTCAACGAGCAGTACTTC.

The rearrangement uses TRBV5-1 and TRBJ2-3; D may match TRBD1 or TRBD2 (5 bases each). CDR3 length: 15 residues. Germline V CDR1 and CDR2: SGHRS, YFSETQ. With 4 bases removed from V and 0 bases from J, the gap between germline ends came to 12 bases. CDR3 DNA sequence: TGCGCCAGCAGCAGGGACGGAGCTAGCACAGATACGCAGTATTTT. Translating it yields CASSRDGASTDTQYF. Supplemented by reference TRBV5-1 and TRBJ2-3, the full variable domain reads KAGVTQTPRYLIKTRGQQVTLSCSPISGHRSVSWYQQTPGQGLQFLFEYFSETQRNKGNFPGRFSGRQFSNSRSEMNVSTLELGDSALYLCASSRDGASTDTQYFGPGTRLTVL.

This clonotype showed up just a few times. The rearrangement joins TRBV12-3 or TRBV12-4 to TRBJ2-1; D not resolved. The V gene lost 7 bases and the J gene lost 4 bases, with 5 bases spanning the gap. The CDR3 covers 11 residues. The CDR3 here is CASTLYNEQFF. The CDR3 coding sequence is TGTGCCAGCACCTTATACAATGAGCAGTTCTTC.

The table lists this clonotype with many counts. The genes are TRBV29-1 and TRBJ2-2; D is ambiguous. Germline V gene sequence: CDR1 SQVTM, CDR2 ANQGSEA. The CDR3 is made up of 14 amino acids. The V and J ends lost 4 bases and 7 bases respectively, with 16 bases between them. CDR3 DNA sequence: TGCAGCGTTGCGCAACACGACGGTGGCGGGGAGCTGTTTTTT. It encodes CSVAQHDGGGELFF.

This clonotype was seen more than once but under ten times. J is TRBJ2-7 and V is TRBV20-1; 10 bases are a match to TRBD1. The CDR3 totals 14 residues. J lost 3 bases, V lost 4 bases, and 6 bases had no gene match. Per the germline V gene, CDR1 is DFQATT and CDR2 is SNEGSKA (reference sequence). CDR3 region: CSATKDRGVYEQYF. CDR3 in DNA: TGCAGTGCTACCAAGGACAGGGGGGTCTACGAGCAGTACTTC.

The CDR3 DNA reads TGCACAGTCGCTAGCCTGGGTACTGAAGCTTTCTTT. Protein: CTVASLGTEAFF. The chain is built from TRBV29-1 and TRBJ1-1, with D hard to call. CDR1 SQVTM and CDR2 ANQGSEA come from the germline V gene. The CDR3 runs to 12 residues. The variable domain in full, with the rest retrieved from reference TRBV29-1 and TRBJ1-1, is SAVISQKPSRDICQRGTSLTIQCQVDSQVTMMFWYRQQPGQSLTLIATANQGSEATYESGFVIDKFPISRPNLTFSTLTVSNMSPEDSSIYLCTVASLGTEAFFGQGTRLTVV.

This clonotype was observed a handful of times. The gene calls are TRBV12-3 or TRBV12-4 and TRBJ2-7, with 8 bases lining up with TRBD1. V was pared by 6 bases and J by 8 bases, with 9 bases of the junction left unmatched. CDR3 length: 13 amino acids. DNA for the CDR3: TGTGCCAGCAGCCCCGGACAGGGCCTCCAGCAGTACTTC. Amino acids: CASSPGQGLQQYF.

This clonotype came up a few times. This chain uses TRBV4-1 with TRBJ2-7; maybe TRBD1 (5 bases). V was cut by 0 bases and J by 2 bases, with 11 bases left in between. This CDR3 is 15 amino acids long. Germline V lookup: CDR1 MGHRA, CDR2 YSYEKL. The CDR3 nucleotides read TGCGCCAGCAGCCAAGAAAGGGGCGCTCCCTACGAGCAGTACTTC. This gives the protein CASSQERGAPYEQYF.

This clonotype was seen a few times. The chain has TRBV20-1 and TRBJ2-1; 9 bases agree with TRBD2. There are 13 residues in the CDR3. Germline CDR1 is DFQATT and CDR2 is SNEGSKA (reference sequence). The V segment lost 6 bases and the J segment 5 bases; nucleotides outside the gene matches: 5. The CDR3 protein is CSAPSGEHNEQFF. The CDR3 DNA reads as TGCAGTGCCCCTAGCGGGGAACACAATGAGCAGTTCTTC.

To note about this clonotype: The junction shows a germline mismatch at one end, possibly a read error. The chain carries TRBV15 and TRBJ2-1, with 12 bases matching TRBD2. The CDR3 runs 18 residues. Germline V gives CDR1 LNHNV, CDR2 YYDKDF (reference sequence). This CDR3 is CATSRDTTSGGLYNVQFF. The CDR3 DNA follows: TGTGCCACCAGCAGGGATACGACTAGCGGGGGCCTCTACAATGTGCAGTTCTTC.

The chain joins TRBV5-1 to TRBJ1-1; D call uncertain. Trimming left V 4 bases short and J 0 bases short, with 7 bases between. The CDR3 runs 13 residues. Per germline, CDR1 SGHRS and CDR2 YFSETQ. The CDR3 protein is CASSADVNTEAFF. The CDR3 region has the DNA TGCGCCAGCAGCGCCGATGTGAACACTGAAGCTTTCTTT.

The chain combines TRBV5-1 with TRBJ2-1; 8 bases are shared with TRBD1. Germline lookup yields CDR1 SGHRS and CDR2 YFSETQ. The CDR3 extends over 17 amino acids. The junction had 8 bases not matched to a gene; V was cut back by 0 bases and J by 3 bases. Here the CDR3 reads CASSLVPPGQVYNEQFF. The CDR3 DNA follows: TGCGCCAGCAGCTTGGTCCCCCCGGGACAGGTCTACAATGAGCAGTTCTTC.